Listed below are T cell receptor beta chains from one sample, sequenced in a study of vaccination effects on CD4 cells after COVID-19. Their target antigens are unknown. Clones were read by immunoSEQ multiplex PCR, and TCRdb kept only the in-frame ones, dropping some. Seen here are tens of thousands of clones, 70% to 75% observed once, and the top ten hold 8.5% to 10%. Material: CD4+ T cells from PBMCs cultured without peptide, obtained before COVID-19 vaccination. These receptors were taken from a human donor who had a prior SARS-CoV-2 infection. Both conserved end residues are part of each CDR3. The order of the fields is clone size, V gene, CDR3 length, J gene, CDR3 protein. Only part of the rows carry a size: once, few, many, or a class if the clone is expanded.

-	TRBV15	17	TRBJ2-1	CATSRTLGQRGDNEQFF
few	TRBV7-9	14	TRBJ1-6	CASSFGQGTSPLHF
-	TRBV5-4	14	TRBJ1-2	CASSRGQDFYGYTF
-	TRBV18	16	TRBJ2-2	CASSPTRLAGAGELFF
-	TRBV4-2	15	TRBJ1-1	CASSQEGTGGSEAFF
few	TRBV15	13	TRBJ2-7	CATSRDFSGEQYF
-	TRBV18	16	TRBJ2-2	CASSRPGQGATGELFF
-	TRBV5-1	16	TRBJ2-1	CASSRQGLADYNEQFF
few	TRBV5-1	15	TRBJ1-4	CASSLSALLGEKLFF
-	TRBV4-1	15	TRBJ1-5	CASSLVFGSNQPQHF
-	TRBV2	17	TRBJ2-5	CASSEDGLRTYTETQYF
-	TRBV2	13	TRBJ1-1	CASSPTGITEAFF
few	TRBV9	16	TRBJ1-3	CASSPSGQGAGNTIYF
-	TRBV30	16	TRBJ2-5	CAWSARDRGRKETQYF
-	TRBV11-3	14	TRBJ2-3	CASSFGTSTDTQYF
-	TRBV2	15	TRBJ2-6	CASSESEAGANVLTF
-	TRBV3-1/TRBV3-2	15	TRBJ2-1	CASSRMTSGIGEQFF
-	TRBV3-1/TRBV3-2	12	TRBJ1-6	CASSRDVSPLHF
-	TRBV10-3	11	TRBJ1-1	CAIGSGVVTFF
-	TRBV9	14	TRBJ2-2	CASSSWVGPGELFF
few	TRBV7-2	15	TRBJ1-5	CASSFVTRGGQPQHF
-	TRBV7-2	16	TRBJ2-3	CASSFRDRRLPDTQYF
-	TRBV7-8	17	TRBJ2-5	CASSRHRAHQRGETQYF
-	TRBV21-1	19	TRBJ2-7	CASSKAAGTGSGTSYEQYF
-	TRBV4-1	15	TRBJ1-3	CASSQASASGNTIYF
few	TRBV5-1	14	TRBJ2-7	CASSLSAGSYEQYF
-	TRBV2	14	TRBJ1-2	CATEVPGVSGGYTF
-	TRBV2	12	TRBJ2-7	CASGTGFSEQYF
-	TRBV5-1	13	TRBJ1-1	CASSPDKNTEAFF
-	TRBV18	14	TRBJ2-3	CASSPPTRADTQYF
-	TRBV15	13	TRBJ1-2	CATSEGQNYGYTF
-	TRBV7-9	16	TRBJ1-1	CASSPRPGRMNTEAFF
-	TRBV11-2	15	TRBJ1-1	CASSRGYRKNTEAFF
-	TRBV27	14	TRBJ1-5	CASSSRDSNQPQHF
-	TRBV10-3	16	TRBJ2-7	CAISEGSFGLGYEQYF
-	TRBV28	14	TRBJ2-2	CASSLRTAHGELFF
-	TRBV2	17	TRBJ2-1	CASSYSGLAGVYNEQFF
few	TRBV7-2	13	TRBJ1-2	CASSLGAVYGYTF
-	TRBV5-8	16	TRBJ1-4	CASSLGDTQGAEKLFF
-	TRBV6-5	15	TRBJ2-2	CASSRGYGNHGELFF
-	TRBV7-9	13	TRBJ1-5	CASSPEGGQPQHF
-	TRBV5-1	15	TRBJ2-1	CASSLDRLSYNEQFF
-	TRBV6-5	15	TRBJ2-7	CASRRQGTGAYEQYF
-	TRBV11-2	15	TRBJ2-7	CASSLYRGIGYEQYF
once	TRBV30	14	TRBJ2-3	CAWSSGLVLDTQYF
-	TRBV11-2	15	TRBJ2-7	CASSLSPERAREQYF
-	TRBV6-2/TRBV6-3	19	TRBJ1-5	CASSFRRVGGQISNQPQHF
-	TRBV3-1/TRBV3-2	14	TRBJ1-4	CASSPRGTNEKLFF
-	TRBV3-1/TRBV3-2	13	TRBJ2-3	CASSPDLQGAQYF
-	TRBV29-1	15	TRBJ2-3	CSVATSGDFGDTQYF
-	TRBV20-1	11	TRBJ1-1	CSAMDRAEAFF
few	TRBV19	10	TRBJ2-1	CATYGPPQFF
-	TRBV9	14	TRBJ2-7	CASSVEGLGDEQYF
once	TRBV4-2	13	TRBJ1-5	CASSQDRVQPQHF